This TCR beta chain was obtained from a study of kidney transplant recipient with SARS-CoV-2 infection. TCRdb used MiXCR to reprocess the reads, holding one entry per CDR3 protein. The sample lists some 220,000 distinct CDR3 sequences, more than 25% seen once, with roughly 7.3% in the top ten. The length of the CDR3 is 15 residues. Germline V CDR1 and CDR2: MDHEN, SYDVKM. V lost 5 bases, J lost 2 bases, and 14 bases lay in between. This clonotype was counted only a few times. The starting material was a blood sample, obtained at baseline and on approximately day 120 from a kidney transplant recipient. This TCR came from a young adult male patient who had COVID-19 and was a kidney transplant recipient. Some T cells may originate from the graft donor. The rearrangement links TRBV28 to TRBJ2-3; D unclear. The CDR3 protein is CASSTPGRTTDTQYF. The CDR3 DNA sequence: TGTGCCAGCAGTACACCGGGCCGTACCACAGATACGCAGTATTTT.